Listed below are T cell receptor beta chains from one sample, sequenced in a study of blood T cell repertoires in COVID-19. TCRdb's table, derived via immunoSEQ multiplex PCR, lists solely in-frame clones and lacks some. Of 95,000 to 150,000 clones in the sample, about 70% were seen once. Material: peripheral blood. These receptors came from an elderly man with COVID-19, enrolled during active disease. Each CDR3 is given with its conserved first and last residue. A D gene is named only where the DNA matches it firmly. Where a row states a size, it is once, few, many or the class of an expanded clone; other rows omit it.

clone size	V gene	D gene	J gene	CDR3 DNA	CDR3 protein
many	TRBV19	TRBD2	TRBJ2-7	TGTGCCAGTAGTACGGGGGGACTAGCGCCTACCTACGAGCAGTACTTC	CASSTGGLAPTYEQYF
-	TRBV28	-	TRBJ1-2	TGTGCCACCACGGACAGATTTAAAGGCTATGGCTACACCTTC	CATTDRFKGYGYTF
few	TRBV6-6	TRBD2	TRBJ2-1	TGTGCCAGCACCCAAGGGACTAGCTGGGGCAATGAGCAGTTCTTC	CASTQGTSWGNEQFF
-	TRBV5-1	TRBD1	TRBJ2-5	TGCGCCAGCAGCGGGACAGGGGAAGAGACCCAGTACTTC	CASSGTGEETQYF
once	TRBV5-4	TRBD1	TRBJ2-1	TGTGCCAGCAGCTTGTGGGGGACAGGGGCGCAGTTCTTC	CASSLWGTGAQFF
-	TRBV12-3/TRBV12-4	-	TRBJ1-1	TGTGCCAGCAGTGGTCAGGGGTATGAAGCTTTCTTT	CASSGQGYEAFF
-	TRBV7-2	TRBD2	TRBJ2-7	TGTGCCAGCAGCTTAGTACTAGCGGGAGGCTACGAGCAGTACTTC	CASSLVLAGGYEQYF
few	TRBV6-2/TRBV6-3	-	TRBJ1-1	TGTGCCAGCAGCCAGCCGGGGGGGTTGAACACTGAAGCTTTCTTT	CASSQPGGLNTEAFF
-	TRBV30	TRBD2	TRBJ2-1	TGTGCCTGGAGTGTACGGGCGGGAGGATCTACCAATGAGCAGTTCTTC	CAWSVRAGGSTNEQFF
-	TRBV28	TRBD1	TRBJ1-5	TGTGCCAGCAGTTTTGACAGGGGCCGGTACAATCAGCCCCAGCATTTT	CASSFDRGRYNQPQHF
-	TRBV11-3	TRBD2	TRBJ2-2	TGTGCCAGCAGCGTAGCGGGGGGCGCCGGGGAGCTGTTTTTT	CASSVAGGAGELFF
-	TRBV2	TRBD1	TRBJ2-7	TGTGCCAGCAGTTACGACAGGGGCTCCTACGAGCAGTACTTC	CASSYDRGSYEQYF